This passage covers 14 T cell receptor beta chains from one sample sequenced in a study of blood T cell repertoires in COVID-19. The table came from immunoSEQ multiplex PCR; TCRdb's copy has only in-frame clones and leaves some out. The sample contains about 160,000 clones, more than 70% of which appear only once. The sequencing input was PBMCs or T cells enriched from blood (not recorded which). The receptors originated from a man in his forties who had recovered from COVID-19.

The rearrangement links TRBV19 to TRBJ1-1; D is undetermined. V lost 8 bases and J lost 4, with 14 bases in between. CDR3 size: 13 residues. Germline lookup yields CDR1 LNHDA and CDR2 SQIVND (reference sequence). CDR3 nucleotides: TGTGCCAGTGGGAGTCGTTGGGCCACTGAAGCTTTCTTT. Translation gives CASGSRWATEAFF. The full variable domain, in which reference TRBV19 and TRBJ1-1 provide the parts outside the CDR3, is DGGITQSPKYLFRKEGQNVTLSCEQNLNHDAMYWYRQDPGQGLRLIYYSQIVNDFQKGDIAEGYSVSREKKESFPLTVTSAQKNPTAFYLCASGSRWATEAFFGQGTRLTVV.

The chain joins TRBV10-2 to TRBJ1-1, with 7 bases that match TRBD1. V dropped 7 bases and J dropped 7; count of bases not matched to a gene: 12. Germline CDR1 reads WSHSY; CDR2 reads SAAADI. CDR3 size: 14 residues. The CDR3 is CASKNRQGPGEAFF. The CDR3 nucleotides read TGCGCCAGCAAGAACAGACAGGGTCCGGGTGAAGCTTTCTTT.

The CDR3 loop is CASSAPDRGTQPQHF. The CDR3 DNA reads as TGTGCCAGCTCCGCTCCCGACAGGGGCACTCAGCCCCAGCATTTT. V usage is TRBV18 and J usage is TRBJ1-5; 8 nucleotides line up with TRBD1. V gave up 6 bases and J gave up 6 bases; unmatched junction bases: 10. CDR3 length equals 15 residues. Germline V gives CDR1 KGHSH, CDR2 LQKENI.

This clone was detected once. The chain employs TRBV4-1 and TRBJ1-2; a possible D gene is TRBD1 (6 bases). V was shortened by 3 bases and J by 4 bases, with 15 bases between the two germline ends. The CDR3 is 15 amino acids. Germline V lookup: CDR1 MGHRA, CDR2 YSYEKL. The CDR3 reads CASSHSGGRGYGYTF. The CDR3 DNA is TGCGCCAGCAGCCATTCGGGGGGCAGGGGCTATGGCTACACCTTC.

The chain joins TRBV4-2 to TRBJ2-2, with TRBD2 matching 11 bases. V gave up 4 bases and J gave up 3 bases; unmatched junction bases: 13. The CDR3 length is 19 residues. Germline V gene lookup returns CDR1 LGHNA and CDR2 YNFKEQ. CDR3 coding DNA: TGTGCCAGCAGCCCCTACCAGTCTAGCGGGGGGACCTACACCGGGGAGCTGTTTTTT. This encodes CASSPYQSSGGTYTGELFF.

The rearrangement uses TRBV7-6 and TRBJ2-1; 8 nucleotides align to TRBD2. The CDR3 extends over 16 amino acids. The V segment lost 0 bases and the J segment 2 bases; nucleotides outside the gene matches: 3. The germline V gene encodes CDR1 SGHVS and CDR2 FNYEAQ. CDR3 sequence reads: CASSLATAGAYNEQFF. The CDR3 nucleotides read TGTGCCAGCAGCTTAGCGACAGCGGGGGCCTACAATGAGCAGTTCTTC.

V usage is TRBV6-5 and J usage is TRBJ1-2; D is perhaps TRBD1 (5 bases). Trimming removed 6 bases at V and 7 bases at J, with 21 bases between. Germline loops: CDR1 MNHEY, CDR2 SVGAGI. The CDR3 sequence is 15 residues long. The DNA of the CDR3 is TGTGCCAGCAGCTCCGAAGGGGCCAAAATCGGTGGCTACACCTTC. Translated, it gives CASSSEGAKIGGYTF.

V is TRBV5-8 and J is TRBJ1-3, with a possible D match to TRBD1 (6 bases). Germline CDR1 reads SGHTS; CDR2 reads YDEGEE. There are 16 residues in the CDR3. V lost 4 bases and J lost 5, with 19 bases in between. The CDR3 loop reads CASSPWGGGYRNTIYF. For the CDR3, the DNA is TGTGCCAGCAGCCCCTGGGGAGGGGGTTATAGAAACACCATATATTTT. The full variable domain, in which reference TRBV5-8 and TRBJ1-3 provide the parts outside the CDR3, is EAGVTQSPTHLIKTRGQQATLRCSPISGHTSVYWYQQALGLGLQFLLWYDEGEERNRGNFPPRFSGRQFPNYSSELNVNALELEDSALYLCASSPWGGGYRNTIYFGEGSWLTVV.

The rearrangement links TRBV10-3 to TRBJ2-1, with 9 bases fitting TRBD2. Germline assignment: CDR1 ENHRY and CDR2 SYGVKD. V was clipped by 11 bases and J by 5 bases; unmatched bases: 13. The CDR3 contains 15 residues. CDR3: CASMLSGGNNNEQFF. As DNA, the CDR3 is TGTGCCTCGATGTTAAGCGGGGGGAACAACAATGAGCAGTTCTTC.

The gene calls are TRBV2 and TRBJ2-2; no clear D gene. Germline loops: CDR1 SNHLY, CDR2 FYNNEI. This CDR3 spans 13 amino acids. The V and J ends lost 6 bases and 4 bases respectively, with 9 bases between them. The CDR3 loop reads CASSEQSTGELFF. The CDR3 region has the DNA TGTGCCAGCAGCGAGCAAAGCACCGGGGAGCTGTTTTTT.

V is TRBV6-1 and J is TRBJ2-1; 12 nucleotides line up with TRBD1. This CDR3 is 16 amino acids long. Trimming removed 3 bases from V and 8 bases from J; junction bases left unmatched: 8. Germline loops: CDR1 MNHNS, CDR2 SASEGT. The CDR3 sequence: CASSEPGQGAGDEQFF. DNA of the CDR3: TGTGCCAGCAGTGAGCCGGGACAGGGGGCGGGCGATGAGCAGTTCTTC.

The genes are TRBV6-1 and TRBJ2-7; unclear D gene. The CDR3 runs 13 residues. The V gene's germline CDR1 is MNHNS and CDR2 SASEGT. V lost 3 bases and J lost 0, with 6 bases in between. The CDR3 coding sequence is TGTGCCAGCAGTGATTCATCCTCCTACGAGCAGTACGTC. This gives the protein CASSDSSSYEQYV.

This clone was counted a few times. J is TRBJ2-2 and V is TRBV9; 13 nucleotides line up with TRBD2. The ends lost 3 bases at V and 2 bases at J; junction bases unmatched: 7. Germline CDR1 is SGDLS and CDR2 is YYNGEE. This CDR3 has 18 residues. CDR3 sequence: CASSALTSGGLNTGELFF. CDR3 sequence (DNA): TGTGCCAGCAGCGCCTTGACTAGCGGGGGGTTAAACACCGGGGAGCTGTTTTTT.

The V and J genes are TRBV2 and TRBJ2-1; 7 nucleotides agree with TRBD2. V was pared by 11 bases and J by 6 bases, with 13 bases of the junction left unmatched. Germline-derived CDR1 and CDR2 are SNHLY and FYNNEI. The CDR3 extends over 14 amino acids. Here the CDR3 DNA reads TGTGCCGGACGTCCAAGCGGGGCAGGCAATGAGCAGTTCTTC. Protein: CAGRPSGAGNEQFF.